Listed below are T cell receptor beta chains from one sample, sequenced in a study of cytomegalovirus exposure and HLA in healthy donors. TCRdb keeps only in-frame clones here, not all; method: immunoSEQ multiplex PCR. The sample has about 160,000 clones; nearly 80% are singletons. Sequences were obtained from PBMCs. Receptors originate from a woman aged 40 to 50 in good health and CMV-seronegative. The conserved cysteine and the conserved F or W are not part of the CDR3 here. Fields, in order: V gene, clone size, D gene, J gene, CDR3 protein. A D gene is named only where the DNA matches it firmly. Size tells how often a clone was seen (once, few, many) or the class of an expanded clone, and some rows leave it out.

TRBV2,NA,TRBD1,TRBJ2-5,ASSKGTGERQETQY
TRBV5-5,NA,TRBD1,TRBJ1-2,ASSLRTGDGGYYGYT
TRBV5-1,NA,NA,TRBJ2-5,ASSLSGAQETQY
TRBV18,NA,TRBD1,TRBJ2-1,ASSSRTGEQF
TRBV5-6,few,NA,TRBJ2-1,ASSFPDGVSYNEQF
TRBV6-1,once,NA,TRBJ1-3,ATSIQGFSGNTIY
TRBV19,NA,NA,TRBJ1-1,ASSILQPVVAF
TRBV5-4,few,NA,TRBJ2-3,ASSLGPSDTQY
TRBV18,NA,TRBD2,TRBJ2-2,ASSPTSGEYTGELF
TRBV5-1,NA,TRBD2,TRBJ2-2,ASSTSGGNTGELF
TRBV7-9,NA,NA,TRBJ1-2,ASSLQGYGYT
TRBV5-1,NA,NA,TRBJ2-7,ASSLVGDTDLSEQY
TRBV5-1,few,NA,TRBJ2-1,ASSLFTYNEQF
TRBV2,NA,NA,TRBJ1-2,ASKKDASTASIGGYT
TRBV7-9,NA,TRBD1,TRBJ2-7,ASSPTLRQGEVYEQY
TRBV6-5,once,NA,TRBJ2-2,ASRRTRNTGELF
TRBV7-9,NA,TRBD1,TRBJ1-3,ASSTSDRGTGNTIY
TRBV18,once,NA,TRBJ2-3,ASSPPTRAYTQY
TRBV5-8,NA,NA,TRBJ2-3,ASSLQRGDTQY
TRBV27,NA,NA,TRBJ2-3,ATSPGSDTQY
TRBV14,NA,NA,TRBJ2-5,ASSHSGQETQY
TRBV6-6,NA,TRBD1,TRBJ1-5,ASSYDRGNQPQH
TRBV2,NA,TRBD1,TRBJ1-4,ASSGQGATNEKLF
TRBV19,NA,NA,TRBJ2-7,ASSIDLGQTYEQY
TRBV19,NA,TRBD1,TRBJ1-1,ASSRTGGINTEAF
TRBV11-2,once,NA,TRBJ1-1,ASSLFITGEAF
TRBV5-6,once,NA,TRBJ1-2,ASSLDGTRYGYT
TRBV5-5,NA,NA,TRBJ2-4,ASSESDSPQY
TRBV2,few,TRBD2,TRBJ2-1,ASSTGLSGGREF
TRBV7-9,NA,NA,TRBJ1-5,ASSSSDQGRNQLQH
TRBV4-1,NA,NA,TRBJ1-2,ASSQESGIYGYT
TRBV19,NA,NA,TRBJ2-7,ASSIGGVSYEQY
TRBV9,NA,TRBD1,TRBJ1-1,ASSVAPRTGVNTEAF
TRBV7-8,few,NA,TRBJ1-2,ASSLGQDYGYT
TRBV7-8,NA,NA,TRBJ1-5,ASSRQDFGQPQH
TRBV19,NA,NA,TRBJ1-5,ASRKDSGNQPQH
TRBV18,NA,TRBD1,TRBJ1-1,ASSPGTGGLTEAF
TRBV13,NA,TRBD2,TRBJ2-3,ASSIGTSVGDTQY
TRBV2,NA,NA,TRBJ1-2,ASSGGDSTIYYGYT
TRBV2,NA,TRBD1,TRBJ2-7,ASGDRGRSEQY
TRBV18,NA,NA,TRBJ2-3,ASLNVTPLGVTQY
TRBV7-2,NA,TRBD1,TRBJ1-3,ASSFRTGGIGGNTIY
TRBV5-1,NA,NA,TRBJ2-7,ASSHLAGVNGEQY
TRBV7-9,NA,TRBD1,TRBJ1-5,ASSRTGPNQPQH
TRBV7-3,NA,TRBD1,TRBJ2-1,ASSSGTGHNEQF
TRBV4-2,NA,TRBD1,TRBJ2-7,ASSPYGTGGTYEQY
TRBV2,NA,NA,TRBJ2-5,ASSGRLGWTQY
TRBV4-1,NA,TRBD2,TRBJ2-1,ASSQGDYEQF
TRBV5-1,NA,NA,TRBJ1-5,ASSLDGDDQPQH
TRBV7-2,NA,NA,TRBJ1-1,ASSFFSPPGHTEAF
TRBV5-4,NA,TRBD1,TRBJ2-1,ASSSGTVSYNEQF
TRBV5-1,NA,NA,TRBJ2-3,ASRQDSTDTQY
TRBV28,NA,NA,TRBJ1-1,ASNQDRLGRAF
TRBV2,NA,TRBD1,TRBJ2-1,ASRPGGNEQF
TRBV19,NA,NA,TRBJ1-1,ASSNWEGRNTEAF